This T cell receptor beta chain was sequenced in a study of blood T cell repertoires in COVID-19. Study-wide context: The study drew acute and convalescent COVID-19 samples from the United States, Italy and Spain.

Methods used by the authors: Estimated nucleated cell counts came from reference gene primer amplification. Sequencing was performed with immunoSEQ multiplex PCR; in TCRdb, only in-frame clones are kept and a portion is missing. That table is the source of V, J and clone size, and D and trimming were worked out from the DNA. The sample includes around 56,000 clones, about 90% of them seen just once. The V gene lost 5 bases and the J gene lost 0 bases, with 10 bases spanning the gap. Germline CDR1 SGHVS, CDR2 FNYEAQ. CDR3 length: 15 residues. The source material was peripheral blood. This clonotype was obtained from a human donor in a cohort sampled during active COVID-19. The chain has TRBV7-6 and TRBJ2-2; tentatively, D is TRBD1 (6 bases). The CDR3 nucleotides are TGTGCCAGCAGCCTAAGGACAGCGAACACCGGGGAGCTGTTTTTT. Residues: CASSLRTANTGELFF.